This is a list of T cell receptor beta chains from one sample in a study of T-cell reconstitution after alpha-beta-depleted transplantation in children. TCRdb passed the PCR reads through MiXCR, listing each CDR3 protein once. The sample holds about 540,000 distinct CDR3 sequences, more than 20% seen once. The sequencing here drew on PBMCs, taken before TCRalphabeta/CD19-depleted stem cell transplant. The receptor source for this set is a boy less than two years old with Wiskott-Aldrich syndrome, due to receive a stem cell transplant. The CDR3 runs from the conserved cysteine through the conserved F or W. The order of the fields is V gene, clone size, D gene, J gene, CDR3 protein, CDR3 DNA. D genes are given only for firm matches. Expanded clones are given a class, and other clones once, few, many or no size at all.

V: TRBV12-3/TRBV12-4; size: -; D: -; J: TRBJ1-1; CDR3: CASSPRDSKGPEAFF; DNA: TGTGCCAGCAGTCCACGGGACTCTAAAGGGCCTGAAGCTTTCTTT
V: TRBV28; size: few; D: -; J: TRBJ2-5; CDR3: CASSFYISQETQYF; DNA: TGTGCCAGCAGTTTTTACATATCACAAGAGACCCAGTACTTC
V: TRBV5-1; size: -; D: -; J: TRBJ2-7; CDR3: CASSLDTYSYEQYF; DNA: TGCGCCAGCAGCTTGGATACGTATTCCTACGAGCAGTACTTC
V: TRBV7-3; size: -; D: -; J: TRBJ2-1; CDR3: CASSAIAVSSYNEQFF; DNA: TGTGCCAGCAGCGCTATAGCGGTAAGCTCCTACAATGAGCAGTTCTTC
V: TRBV20-1; size: -; D: -; J: TRBJ2-5; CDR3: CSARDSAKSKETQYF; DNA: TGCAGTGCTAGAGATAGCGCGAAATCTAAAGAGACCCAGTACTTC
V: TRBV9; size: -; D: TRBD1; J: TRBJ2-5; CDR3: CASSLRQGHLQETQYF; DNA: TGTGCCAGCAGCCTCCGACAGGGGCACCTCCAAGAGACCCAGTACTTC
V: TRBV12-3/TRBV12-4; size: -; D: TRBD2; J: TRBJ2-2; CDR3: CASRFTGTSANTGELFF; DNA: TGTGCCAGCAGATTTACCGGGACTAGCGCGAACACCGGGGAGCTGTTTTTT
V: TRBV5-5; size: -; D: TRBD2; J: TRBJ2-7; CDR3: CASSLRLAGVVSYEQYF; DNA: TGTGCCAGCAGCCTTCGACTAGCGGGAGTTGTATCCTACGAGCAGTACTTC
V: TRBV12-3/TRBV12-4; size: -; D: -; J: TRBJ1-1; CDR3: CASRADSLNTEAFF; DNA: TGTGCCAGCCGCGCGGACAGCTTGAACACTGAAGCTTTCTTT
V: TRBV28; size: few; D: TRBD1; J: TRBJ1-2; CDR3: CASSVTGGWGGYTF; DNA: TGTGCCAGCAGTGTTACAGGGGGCTGGGGCGGCTACACCTTC
V: TRBV28; size: -; D: TRBD2; J: TRBJ2-1; CDR3: CASSFSGGFNEQFF; DNA: TGTGCCAGCAGTTTTTCGGGGGGGTTTAATGAGCAGTTCTTC
V: TRBV10-3; size: -; D: -; J: TRBJ1-1; CDR3: CAISDGVGYTEAFF; DNA: TGTGCCATCAGTGACGGGGTGGGGTACACTGAAGCTTTCTTT
V: TRBV5-1; size: few; D: -; J: TRBJ2-1; CDR3: CASSSEVRRNEQFF; DNA: TGCGCCAGCAGCTCTGAGGTTAGGCGTAATGAGCAGTTCTTC
V: TRBV5-1; size: few; D: TRBD1; J: TRBJ2-7; CDR3: CASSKGQAYEQYF; DNA: TGCGCCAGCAGCAAGGGACAGGCCTACGAGCAGTACTTC
V: TRBV5-1; size: -; D: -; J: TRBJ2-7; CDR3: CASSYGGLEEQYF; DNA: TGCGCCAGCAGCTATGGGGGACTTGAAGAGCAGTACTTC
V: TRBV30; size: few; D: TRBD1; J: TRBJ1-1; CDR3: CAWSPTGAEAFF; DNA: TGTGCCTGGAGTCCGACAGGGGCTGAAGCTTTCTTT
V: TRBV2; size: -; D: -; J: TRBJ2-3; CDR3: CARRTSSTDTQYF; DNA: TGTGCCAGGAGGACTTCTAGCACAGATACGCAGTATTTT
V: TRBV2; size: -; D: TRBD2; J: TRBJ2-1; CDR3: CASRTSGRNNEQFF; DNA: TGTGCCAGCCGTACTAGCGGGAGGAACAATGAGCAGTTCTTC
V: TRBV24-1; size: few; D: -; J: TRBJ2-1; CDR3: CATSDLTREQFF; DNA: TGTGCCACCAGTGACTTGACTAGGGAGCAGTTCTTC
V: TRBV12-3/TRBV12-4; size: -; D: -; J: TRBJ2-7; CDR3: CASSSQASYDQYF; DNA: TGTGCCAGCAGTTCACAGGCCTCCTACGACCAGTACTTC
V: TRBV24-1; size: -; D: TRBD1; J: TRBJ2-3; CDR3: CATSEGQARSTDTQYF; DNA: TGTGCCACCAGTGAGGGACAGGCGAGGAGCACAGATACGCAGTATTTT
V: TRBV6-2/TRBV6-3; size: few; D: -; J: TRBJ2-1; CDR3: CASSYEGINEQFF; DNA: TGTGCCAGCAGTTACGAGGGTATCAATGAGCAGTTCTTC
V: TRBV15; size: few; D: -; J: TRBJ1-4; CDR3: CATSRPAGEKLFF; DNA: TGTGCCACCAGCAGGCCGGCAGGGGAAAAACTGTTTTTT
V: TRBV20-1; size: few; D: TRBD1; J: TRBJ1-2; CDR3: CSAEDREGGYTF; DNA: TGCAGTGCTGAAGACAGGGAAGGAGGCTACACCTTC
V: TRBV5-1; size: few; D: TRBD2; J: TRBJ2-1; CDR3: CASSLPSGANEQFF; DNA: TGCGCCAGCAGCTTGCCTAGCGGGGCCAATGAGCAGTTCTTC
V: TRBV6-1; size: -; D: TRBD2; J: TRBJ2-7; CDR3: CASSPSWGGRAYEQYF; DNA: TGTGCCAGCAGTCCAAGTTGGGGCGGGAGGGCTTACGAGCAGTACTTC
V: TRBV27; size: -; D: TRBD2; J: TRBJ2-7; CDR3: CASSFGLARSSYEQYF; DNA: TGTGCCAGCAGTTTCGGACTAGCGAGGAGCTCCTACGAGCAGTACTTC
V: TRBV20-1; size: few; D: TRBD1; J: TRBJ1-1; CDR3: CSARPLRDRGAEAFF; DNA: TGCAGTGCTAGACCTCTACGAGACAGGGGGGCTGAAGCTTTCTTT
V: TRBV27; size: -; D: TRBD2; J: TRBJ2-4; CDR3: CASSLEGLSKNIQYF; DNA: TGTGCCAGCAGCCTCGAGGGACTAAGCAAAAACATTCAGTACTTC
V: TRBV4-2; size: -; D: -; J: TRBJ1-1; CDR3: CASSHIDRRNTEAFF; DNA: TGTGCCAGCAGCCATATTGACAGACGGAACACTGAAGCTTTCTTT
V: TRBV20-1; size: -; D: -; J: TRBJ2-3; CDR3: CSAVVPGTDTQYF; DNA: TGCAGTGCTGTGGTACCCGGCACAGATACGCAGTATTTT
V: TRBV20-1; size: -; D: -; J: TRBJ2-1; CDR3: CSAPRSGEWANEQFF; DNA: TGCAGTGCTCCACGATCCGGTGAGTGGGCCAATGAGCAGTTCTTC
V: TRBV28; size: -; D: -; J: TRBJ1-1; CDR3: CASTSIRGNTEAFF; DNA: TGTGCCAGCACCTCTATTCGGGGGAACACTGAAGCTTTCTTT